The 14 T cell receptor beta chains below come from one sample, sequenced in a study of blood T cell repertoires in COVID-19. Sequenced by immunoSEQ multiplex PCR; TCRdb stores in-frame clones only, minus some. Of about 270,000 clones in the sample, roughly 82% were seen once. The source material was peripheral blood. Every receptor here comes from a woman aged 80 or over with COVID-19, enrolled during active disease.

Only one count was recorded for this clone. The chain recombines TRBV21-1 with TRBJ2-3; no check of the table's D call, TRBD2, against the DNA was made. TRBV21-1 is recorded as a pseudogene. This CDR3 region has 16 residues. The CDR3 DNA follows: TGTGCCAGCAGCAAAAAGGGAGCGGGGGGGGCAGATACGCAGTATTTT. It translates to CASSKKGAGGADTQYF.

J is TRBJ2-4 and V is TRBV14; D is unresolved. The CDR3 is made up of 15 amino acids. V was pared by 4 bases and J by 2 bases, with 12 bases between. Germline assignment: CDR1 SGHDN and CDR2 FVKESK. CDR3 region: CASSPPGMSKNIQYF. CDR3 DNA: TGTGCCAGCAGCCCCCCAGGCATGTCCAAAAACATTCAGTACTTC.

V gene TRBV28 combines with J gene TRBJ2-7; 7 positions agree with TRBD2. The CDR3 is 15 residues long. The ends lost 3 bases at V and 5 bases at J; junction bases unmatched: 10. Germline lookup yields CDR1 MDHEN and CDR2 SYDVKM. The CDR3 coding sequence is TGTGCCAGCAGTTTGGGTCGGACTAGTGCCCACGAGCAGTACGTC. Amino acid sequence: CASSLGRTSAHEQYV.

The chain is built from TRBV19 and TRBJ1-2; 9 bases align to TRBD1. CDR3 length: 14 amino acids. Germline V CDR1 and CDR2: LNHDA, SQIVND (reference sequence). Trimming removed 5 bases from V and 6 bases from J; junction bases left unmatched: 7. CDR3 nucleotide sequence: TGTGCCAGTAGTTACAGGGGGCGCCCGGATGGCTACACCTTC. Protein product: CASSYRGRPDGYTF.

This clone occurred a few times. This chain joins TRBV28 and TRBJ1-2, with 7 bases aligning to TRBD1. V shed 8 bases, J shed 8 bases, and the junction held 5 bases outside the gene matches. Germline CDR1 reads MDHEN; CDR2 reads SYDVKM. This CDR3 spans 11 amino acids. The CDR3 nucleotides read TGTGCCAGCTGGACAGGAAACGGCTACACCTTC. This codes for CASWTGNGYTF.

This chain's CDR3 is CASRQTSGGAVGNEQFF. The CDR3 region has the DNA TGTGCCAGCCGACAGACTAGCGGGGGGGCCGTCGGTAATGAGCAGTTCTTC. The chain joins TRBV2 to TRBJ2-1; the match to TRBD2 covers 14 bases. V lost 8 bases and J lost 7; bases outside the gene matches: 13. The CDR3 loop spans 17 amino acids. CDR1 and CDR2 from the germline V gene are SNHLY and FYNNEI.

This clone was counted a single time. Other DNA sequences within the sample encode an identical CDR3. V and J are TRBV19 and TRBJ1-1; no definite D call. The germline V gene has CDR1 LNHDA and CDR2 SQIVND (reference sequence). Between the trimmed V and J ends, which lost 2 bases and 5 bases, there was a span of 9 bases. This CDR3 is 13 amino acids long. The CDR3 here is CASSIPGGTEAFF. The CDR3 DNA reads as TGTGCCAGTAGTATACCGGGAGGAACTGAAGCTTTCTTT.

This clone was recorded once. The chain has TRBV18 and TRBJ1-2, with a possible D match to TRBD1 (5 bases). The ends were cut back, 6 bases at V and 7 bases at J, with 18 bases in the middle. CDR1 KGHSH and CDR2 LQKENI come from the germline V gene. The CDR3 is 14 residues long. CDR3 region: CASSRDLREAGYTF. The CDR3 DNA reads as TGTGCCAGCTCTCGCGATCTCAGGGAGGCTGGCTACACCTTC.

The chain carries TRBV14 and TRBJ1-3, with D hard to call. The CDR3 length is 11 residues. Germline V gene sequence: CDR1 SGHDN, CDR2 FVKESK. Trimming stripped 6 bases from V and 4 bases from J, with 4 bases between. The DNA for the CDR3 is TGTGCCAGCAGTTCAGGAAACACCATATATTTT. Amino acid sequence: CASSSGNTIYF.

The DNA for the CDR3 is TGTGCCAGCAGTGAGACGACAGGTTCTGGAAACACCATATATTTT. Its protein product is CASSETTGSGNTIYF. This rearrangement joins TRBV6-1 to TRBJ1-3, with D possibly TRBD1 on 6 matching bases. V dropped 3 bases and J dropped 1 base, with 10 bases sitting between them. The CDR3 sequence is 15 residues long. Germline V gene data show CDR1 as MNHNS and CDR2 as SASEGT.

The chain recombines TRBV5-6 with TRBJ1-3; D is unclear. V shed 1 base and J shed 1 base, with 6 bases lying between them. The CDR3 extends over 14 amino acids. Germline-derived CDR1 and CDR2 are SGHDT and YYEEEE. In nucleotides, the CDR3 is TGTGCCAGCAGCTTGTTGAGTTCTGGAAACACCATATATTTT. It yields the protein CASSLLSSGNTIYF. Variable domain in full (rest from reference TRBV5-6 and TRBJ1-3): DAGVTQSPTHLIKTRGQQVTLRCSPKSGHDTVSWYQQALGQGPQFIFQYYEEEERQRGNFPDRFSGHQFPNYSSELNVNALLLGDSALYLCASSLLSSGNTIYFGEGSWLTVV.

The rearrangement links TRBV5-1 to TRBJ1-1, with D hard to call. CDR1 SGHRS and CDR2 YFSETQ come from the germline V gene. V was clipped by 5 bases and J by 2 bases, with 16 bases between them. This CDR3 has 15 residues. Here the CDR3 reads CASRSLGAQNTEAFF. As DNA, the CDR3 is TGCGCCAGCAGATCTCTAGGAGCCCAAAACACTGAAGCTTTCTTT.

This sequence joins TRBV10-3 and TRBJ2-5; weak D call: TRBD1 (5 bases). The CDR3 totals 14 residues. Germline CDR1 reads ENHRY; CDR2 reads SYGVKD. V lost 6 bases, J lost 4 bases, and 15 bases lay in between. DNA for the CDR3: TGTGCCATCAGCTTGACAGTGACGGGAGAGACCCAGTACTTC. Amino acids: CAISLTVTGETQYF.

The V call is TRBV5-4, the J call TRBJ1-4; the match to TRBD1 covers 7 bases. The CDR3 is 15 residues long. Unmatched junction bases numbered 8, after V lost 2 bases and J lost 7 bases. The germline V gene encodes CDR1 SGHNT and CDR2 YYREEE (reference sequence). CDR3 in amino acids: CASSLTSGGGEKLFF. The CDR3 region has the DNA TGTGCCAGCAGCTTAACATCAGGGGGTGGTGAAAAACTGTTTTTT.